This TCR beta chain was identified in a study of identifying expanded T cells in peripheral blood. Only in-frame clones appear in the TCRdb table, and some are missing; sequencing was by immunoSEQ multiplex PCR. The sample lists 100,000 or so clones; approximately 90% were seen once. Germline V lookup: CDR1 MNHEY, CDR2 SMNVEV (reference sequence). This CDR3 has 14 residues. V lost 4 bases and J 9 bases, leaving 15 bases between the germline ends. This chain links TRBV27 with TRBJ2-2; tentatively, D is TRBD1 (5 bases). This receptor was obtained from a person aged 18 to 70 in good health. The source material was blood. The CDR3 region has the DNA TGTGCCAGCAGTTCATTCAGGGATTCTAGGGAGCTGTTTTTT. Protein product: CASSSFRDSRELFF.